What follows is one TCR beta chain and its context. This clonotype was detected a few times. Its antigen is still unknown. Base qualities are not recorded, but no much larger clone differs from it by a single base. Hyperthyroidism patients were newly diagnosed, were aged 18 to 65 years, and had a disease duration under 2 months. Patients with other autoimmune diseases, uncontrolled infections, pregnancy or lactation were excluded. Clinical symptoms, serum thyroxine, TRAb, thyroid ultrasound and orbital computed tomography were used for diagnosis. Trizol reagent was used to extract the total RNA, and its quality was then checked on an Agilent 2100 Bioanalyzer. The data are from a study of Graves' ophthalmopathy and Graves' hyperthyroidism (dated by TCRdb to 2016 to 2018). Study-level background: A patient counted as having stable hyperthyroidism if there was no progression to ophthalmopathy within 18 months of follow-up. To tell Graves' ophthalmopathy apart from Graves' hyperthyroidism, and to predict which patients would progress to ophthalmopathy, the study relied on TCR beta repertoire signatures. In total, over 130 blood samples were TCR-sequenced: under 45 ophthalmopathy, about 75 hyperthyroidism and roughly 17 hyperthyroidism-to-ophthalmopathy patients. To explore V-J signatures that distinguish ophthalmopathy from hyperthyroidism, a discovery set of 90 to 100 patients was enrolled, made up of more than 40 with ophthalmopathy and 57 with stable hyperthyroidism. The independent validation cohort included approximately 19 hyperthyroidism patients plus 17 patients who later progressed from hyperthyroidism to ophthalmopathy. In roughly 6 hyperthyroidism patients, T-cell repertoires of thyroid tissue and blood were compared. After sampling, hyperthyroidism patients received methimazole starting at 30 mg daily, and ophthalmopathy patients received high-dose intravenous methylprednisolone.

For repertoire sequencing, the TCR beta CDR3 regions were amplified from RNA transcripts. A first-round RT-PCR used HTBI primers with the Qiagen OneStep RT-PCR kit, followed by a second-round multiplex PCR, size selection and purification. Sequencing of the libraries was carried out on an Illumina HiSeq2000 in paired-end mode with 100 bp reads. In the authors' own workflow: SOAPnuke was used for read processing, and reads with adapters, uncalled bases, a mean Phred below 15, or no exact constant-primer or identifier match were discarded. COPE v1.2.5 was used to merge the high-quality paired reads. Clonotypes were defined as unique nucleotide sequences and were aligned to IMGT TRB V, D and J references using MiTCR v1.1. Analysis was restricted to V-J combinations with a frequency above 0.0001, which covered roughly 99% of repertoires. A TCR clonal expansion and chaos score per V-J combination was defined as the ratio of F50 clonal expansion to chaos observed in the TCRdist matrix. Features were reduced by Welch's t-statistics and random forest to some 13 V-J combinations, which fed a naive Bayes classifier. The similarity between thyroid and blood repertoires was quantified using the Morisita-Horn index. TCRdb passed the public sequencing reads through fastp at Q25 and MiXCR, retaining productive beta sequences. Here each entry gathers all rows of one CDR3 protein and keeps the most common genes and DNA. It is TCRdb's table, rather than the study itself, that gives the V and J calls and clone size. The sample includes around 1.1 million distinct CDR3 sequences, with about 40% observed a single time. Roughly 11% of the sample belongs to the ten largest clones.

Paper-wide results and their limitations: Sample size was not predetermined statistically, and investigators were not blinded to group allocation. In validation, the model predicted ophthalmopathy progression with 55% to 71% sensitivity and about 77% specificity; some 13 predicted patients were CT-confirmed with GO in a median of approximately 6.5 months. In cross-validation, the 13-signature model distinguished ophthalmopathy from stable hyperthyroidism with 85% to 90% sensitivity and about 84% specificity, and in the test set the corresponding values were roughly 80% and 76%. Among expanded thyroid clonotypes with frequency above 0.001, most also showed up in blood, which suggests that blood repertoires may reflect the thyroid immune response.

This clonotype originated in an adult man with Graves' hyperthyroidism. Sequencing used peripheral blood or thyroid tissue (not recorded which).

The nucleotide sequence reads TGTGCCAGCAGTCCCTCGGAGAGGGCAAATGTTGGGGCTTTCTTT. The resulting protein is CASSPSERANVGAFF. The V and J genes are TRBV5-8 and TRBJ1-1; the D gene lacks a confident call. Trimming takes 5 bases from V and 11 bases from J, and the germline ends sit 25 bases apart. From the cysteine through the phenylalanine, the CDR3 covers 15 amino acids. Only the CDR3 part of the read is kept: 45 bases, read in frame from the first base. Taken from the germline V gene, the CDR1 and CDR2 loops are SGHTS and YDEGEE.